In its sample, the clone carrying this TCR beta chain was seen a few times. The sample carries other DNA sequences with the same CDR3. Germline CDR1 is MDHEN and CDR2 is SYDVKM. V lost 3 bases to trimming and J lost 2 bases; unmatched junction nucleotides: 1. The CDR3 has 15 amino acids. Samples of blood were obtained at baseline, on cycle 4 day 1, and on cycle 7 day 1. This specimen comes from a study of OX40 agonist ivuxolimab in advanced cancers. For the study at large: The mean age was roughly 60 years, ranging from roughly 23 to 80, with over 70% of participants male. Three partial responders included one hepatocellular carcinoma patient and two cutaneous melanoma patients.

Libraries were prepared by immunoSEQ multiplex PCR; TCRdb keeps only in-frame clonotypes and omits some of them. Of some 86,000 clones listed, about 90% were seen once; the top ten hold less than 0.35%. This material consisted of CD4+ or CD8+ T cells sorted from blood, taken in a trial of the OX40 agonist ivuxolimab. This rearrangement joins TRBV28 to TRBJ2-5, with 12 bases that match TRBD2. The TCR sequence derives from an adult with an advanced solid tumor such as melanoma, head and neck, liver or kidney cancer. CDR3 sequence: CASSLTSGGQETQYF. The DNA for the CDR3 is TGTGCCAGCAGTTTGACTAGCGGGGGACAAGAGACCCAGTACTTC.